This T cell receptor (beta chain) was sequenced in a study of tumor-infiltrating lymphocytes in primary liver carcinoma. On the study more broadly: These were node-negative, non-metastatic T1-T3 tumors of roughly 4.2 to 10 cm.

Constant-region priming of around 500 ng total RNA yielded TCR beta cDNA. It was through three nested multiplex PCR rounds of slightly modified ARM-PCR that TCR beta libraries arose. TRBV1-TRBV30 forward primers and a C-beta reverse primer were used in the first two PCR rounds, which each ran for nine to ten cycles. TCRdb reprocessed the multiplex PCR reads via MiXCR and lists one record per CDR3 protein. The repertoire has some 120,000 distinct CDR3 sequences, around 62% of them found once; the top ten carry approximately 9.9%. Bulk tissue was left unsorted, and RNA and DNA were co-extracted from approximately 20-30 mg of it. Resection treated the patients' primary liver carcinoma. The J segment lost 1 base and the V segment lost 5 bases, leaving 6 bases of the junction unmatched. This CDR3 contains 14 residues. Germline V gene lookup returns CDR1 SQVTM and CDR2 ANQGSEA. This clonotype has at least ten counts.

What was sequenced was liver tumor tissue from sampling region 1. Indicated subset: tumor region T1, superior pole. This receptor was identified in a woman aged 60 to 75 with primary liver carcinoma and hepatitis B virus infection. V usage is TRBV29-1 and J usage is TRBJ1-1; 8 nucleotides align to TRBD1. The CDR3 reads CSVLTGTGNTEAFF. The CDR3 DNA sequence: TGCAGCGTTCTTACCGGGACAGGGAACACTGAAGCTTTCTTT. The whole variable domain, remainder taken from reference TRBV29-1 and TRBJ1-1, is SAVISQKPSRDICQRGTSLTIQCQVDSQVTMMFWYRQQPGQSLTLIATANQGSEATYESGFVIDKFPISRPNLTFSTLTVSNMSPEDSSIYLCSVLTGTGNTEAFFGQGTRLTVV.